These T cell receptor beta chains were read from a single sample in a study of T cells in Graves' hyperthyroidism and ophthalmopathy. Each CDR3 protein gets one entry after TCRdb re-called the multiplex PCR reads with MiXCR. The data contain 350,000 to 450,000 distinct CDR3 sequences, 11% to 15% of them singletons. Sequencing was done on a sample of blood. Every receptor here comes from a woman aged 55-75 years with Graves' hyperthyroidism. Both conserved end residues are part of each CDR3. A D gene is named only where the DNA matches it firmly. Size is omitted from some rows. Given values are once, few, many or a class for expanded clones.

v_gene	d_gene	j_gene	abundance	CDR3aa	CDR3nt
TRBV11-2	-	TRBJ2-3	many	CASSRRTGEGADTQYF	TGTGCCAGCAGCCGCCGTACAGGGGAGGGCGCAGATACGCAGTATTTT
TRBV11-3	TRBD2	TRBJ2-1	once	CASSLGASGNEQFF	TGTGCCAGCAGCTTAGGGGCTAGCGGCAATGAGCAGTTCTTC
TRBV7-9	-	TRBJ1-1	many	CASSPGRGAETEAFF	TGTGCCAGCAGCCCGGGGCGAGGGGCCGAAACTGAAGCTTTCTTT
TRBV5-1	-	TRBJ2-2	many	CASSGPNTGELFF	TGCGCCAGCAGCGGTCCGAACACCGGGGAGCTGTTTTTT
TRBV7-9	-	TRBJ2-1	many	CASSLTGLYNEQFF	TGTGCCAGCAGCTTGACAGGTCTATACAATGAGCAGTTCTTC
TRBV7-8	TRBD1	TRBJ1-6	many	CASSRTRGRLNSPLHF	TGTGCCAGCAGCCGTACCAGGGGGCGCCTCAATTCACCCCTCCACTTT
TRBV6-5	TRBD2	TRBJ2-7	-	CASSYSGLAGSYEQYF	TGTGCCAGCAGTTACTCGGGGCTAGCGGGCTCCTACGAGCAGTACTTC
TRBV11-2	TRBD1	TRBJ2-7	many	CASSLATGGSYEQYF	TGTGCCAGCAGCTTAGCGACAGGGGGCAGTTACGAGCAGTACTTC
TRBV10-3	-	TRBJ2-6	many	CAISDGQSGANVLTF	TGTGCCATCAGTGATGGACAGTCTGGGGCCAACGTCCTGACTTTC
TRBV3-1	TRBD2	TRBJ2-3	-	CASSPLAGALVSTQYF	TGTGCCAGCAGCCCACTAGCGGGAGCCCTCGTGAGTACGCAGTATTTT
TRBV5-6	TRBD1	TRBJ1-1	many	CASSLFGTGNTEAFF	TGTGCCAGCAGCTTGTTTGGGACAGGGAACACTGAAGCTTTCTTT
TRBV20-1	-	TRBJ2-2	few	CSASRPGELFF	TGCAGTGCTAGTCGGCCCGGGGAGCTGTTTTTT
TRBV12-5	-	TRBJ2-5	-	CASGPPNQETQYF	TGTGCTAGTGGTCCGCCCAACCAAGAGACCCAGTACTTC
TRBV28	TRBD2	TRBJ2-7	many	CASSFPPMTSVREQYF	TGTGCCAGCAGTTTTCCCCCGATGACTAGCGTGCGCGAGCAGTACTTC
TRBV18	-	TRBJ1-2	many	CASSPPGSSSYGYTF	TGTGCCAGCTCACCACCAGGGAGTTCGAGCTATGGCTACACCTTC
TRBV12-3/TRBV12-4	-	TRBJ1-1	many	CASSWDWRTEAFF	TGTGCCAGCAGTTGGGACTGGAGAACTGAAGCTTTCTTT
TRBV2	TRBD2	TRBJ2-2	few	CASSGGLAGDGELFF	TGTGCCAGCAGTGGCGGACTAGCGGGAGACGGGGAGCTGTTTTTT
TRBV12-3/TRBV12-4	TRBD2	TRBJ2-5	many	CASSPRTSGIETQYF	TGTGCCAGCAGTCCGAGGACTAGCGGGATAGAGACCCAGTACTTC
TRBV7-9	-	TRBJ2-2	few	CASVDMGGRELFF	TGTGCCAGCGTCGACATGGGGGGCAGGGAGCTGTTTTTT
TRBV7-8	TRBD1	TRBJ1-2	many	CASSLVGAGGNYGYTF	TGTGCCAGCAGCTTAGTTGGGGCAGGGGGGAACTATGGCTACACCTTC
TRBV5-1	TRBD2	TRBJ2-3	few	CASSLVAGGPLSDTQYF	TGCGCCAGCAGCTTGGTGGCGGGAGGGCCCCTCTCAGATACGCAGTATTTT
TRBV7-9	-	TRBJ2-5	-	CASSGRGHRGETQYF	TGTGCCAGCAGCGGACGGGGGCACCGGGGGGAGACCCAGTACTTC
TRBV6-5	TRBD2	TRBJ2-5	many	CASSYGSSGSQETQYF	TGTGCCAGCAGTTACGGCTCTAGCGGGAGTCAAGAGACCCAGTACTTC
TRBV5-4	TRBD2	TRBJ2-7	few	CASSKLAGGCEQYF	TGTGCCAGCAGCAAACTAGCGGGAGGCTGCGAGCAGTACTTC
TRBV18	-	TRBJ2-3	few	CASSPSHISTDTQYF	TGTGCCAGCTCACCATCACACATAAGCACAGATACGCAGTATTTT
TRBV2	TRBD1	TRBJ2-2	many	CASRRDSLIGELFF	TGTGCCAGCCGACGGGACAGCCTGATCGGGGAGCTGTTTTTT
TRBV7-9	-	TRBJ1-4	few	CASSFRPGEFF	TGTGCCAGCAGCTTCCGACCCGGGGAGTTTTTT
TRBV20-1	-	TRBJ2-1	many	CSARPRELYYNEQFF	TGCAGTGCTAGACCCAGGGAGCTTTACTACAATGAGCAGTTCTTC
TRBV4-1	TRBD1	TRBJ2-2	-	CASSQDRAGGGELFF	TGCGCCAGCAGCCAAGACCGGGCAGGGGGAGGGGAGCTGTTTTTT
TRBV5-1	-	TRBJ2-7	many	CASSLGAGLDEQYF	TGCGCCAGCAGCTTGGGGGCAGGGTTAGACGAGCAGTACTTC
TRBV7-6	-	TRBJ2-2	many	CASSSNSGFRNTGELFF	TGTGCCAGCAGTTCCAATTCCGGATTCCGCAACACCGGGGAGCTGTTTTTT
TRBV7-3	TRBD2	TRBJ2-1	many	CASSFPGLAGVSRPYNEQFF	TGTGCCAGCAGCTTTCCGGGACTAGCGGGAGTAAGTAGACCCTACAATGAGCAGTTCTTC
TRBV20-1	TRBD2	TRBJ2-2	-	CSARVSGTDTGELFF	TGCAGTGCTAGAGTCAGCGGGACCGACACCGGGGAGCTGTTTTTT
TRBV29-1	-	TRBJ2-5	few	CSVSLERGETQYF	TGCAGCGTTTCCCTAGAACGGGGAGAGACCCAGTACTTC
TRBV6-1	-	TRBJ1-3	many	CASSPDSSPSGNTIYF	TGTGCCAGCAGTCCGGACAGTTCCCCCTCTGGAAACACCATATATTTT
TRBV19	-	TRBJ2-1	-	CASSIGLGGLDEQFF	TGTGCCAGTAGTATAGGGTTAGGAGGGCTAGATGAGCAGTTCTTC
TRBV12-3/TRBV12-4	TRBD1	TRBJ1-5	-	CASSGTGSPYSNQPQHF	TGTGCCAGCAGCGGGACAGGGAGCCCTTATAGCAATCAGCCCCAGCATTTT
TRBV5-8	TRBD2	TRBJ2-3	many	CASSLEGRRTSGNTDTQYF	TGTGCCAGCAGCTTGGAGGGGAGGCGGACTAGCGGGAACACAGATACGCAGTATTTT
TRBV2	-	TRBJ2-1	many	CASSRSGDEQFF	TGTGCCAGCAGCCGCTCGGGGGATGAGCAGTTCTTC
TRBV20-1	TRBD2	TRBJ2-7	many	CSATLGTSGSLYEQYF	TGCAGTGCTACCCTAGGGACTAGCGGGAGTCTATACGAGCAGTACTTC
TRBV2	TRBD2	TRBJ2-1	many	CASVGTSGRNEQFF	TGTGCCAGCGTTGGGACTAGCGGGAGGAATGAGCAGTTCTTC
TRBV3-1	-	TRBJ1-2	many	CASSQEGRVGLGYTF	TGTGCCAGCAGCCAAGAAGGCAGGGTCGGGCTGGGCTACACCTTC
TRBV19	TRBD1	TRBJ2-3	many	CASWDRGSTDTQYF	TGTGCCAGTTGGGACAGGGGTAGCACAGATACGCAGTATTTT
TRBV5-6	-	TRBJ1-2	many	CASSLPGDQGYTF	TGTGCCAGCAGCTTGCCCGGGGACCAGGGTTACACCTTC
TRBV5-1	-	TRBJ2-7	many	CASSLQGEQYF	TGCGCCAGCAGCCTACAGGGTGAGCAGTACTTC
TRBV2	-	TRBJ2-5	few	CASSTGLLETQYF	TGTGCCAGCAGTACAGGGTTATTGGAGACCCAGTACTTC
TRBV6-6	TRBD2	TRBJ2-1	many	CASSYRGTSGNNEQFF	TGTGCCAGCAGTTACAGGGGGACTAGCGGGAACAATGAGCAGTTCTTC
TRBV6-1	TRBD1	TRBJ1-2	-	CASRIQGLNYGYTF	TGTGCCAGCAGGATACAGGGGCTCAACTATGGCTACACCTTC
TRBV12-3/TRBV12-4	TRBD2	TRBJ2-3	many	CASSFTGGLTDTQYF	TGTGCCAGCAGTTTCACGGGAGGCCTCACAGATACGCAGTATTTT
TRBV7-3	TRBD2	TRBJ2-1	many	CASSLSPGLAGYNEQFF	TGTGCCAGCAGCTTAAGTCCGGGGCTAGCGGGGTACAATGAGCAGTTCTTC
TRBV19	-	TRBJ2-1	many	CATASSARNEQFF	TGTGCCACAGCTTCCTCAGCGAGGAATGAGCAGTTCTTC